This T cell receptor beta chain was found in a study of T cells in narcolepsy. General study findings and limits: Comparing one patient's CSF and blood CD4+ clonotypes highlighted HCRT- and TRIB2-specific autoreactive clonotypes.

Worth noting for this clone: Its cognate antigen is unknown.

Only in-frame clones appear in the TCRdb table, and some are missing; sequencing was by immunoSEQ multiplex PCR. This table has under 20,000 clones, 86% appearing once. This CDR3 has 16 residues. With 6 bases clipped from V and 0 bases from J, the junction kept 10 bases outside the gene matches. The germline V gene encodes CDR1 SGHAT and CDR2 FQDESV (reference sequence). What was sequenced was memory (CD45RA-) CD4+ T cells from blood. This chain uses TRBV11-1 with TRBJ1-1, with 7 bases identical to TRBD1. The receptor was derived from a human donor in good health. CDR3 protein: CASSSGRTGLNTEAFF. CDR3 nucleotide sequence: TGTGCCAGCAGTTCCGGACGGACAGGACTGAACACTGAAGCTTTCTTT.